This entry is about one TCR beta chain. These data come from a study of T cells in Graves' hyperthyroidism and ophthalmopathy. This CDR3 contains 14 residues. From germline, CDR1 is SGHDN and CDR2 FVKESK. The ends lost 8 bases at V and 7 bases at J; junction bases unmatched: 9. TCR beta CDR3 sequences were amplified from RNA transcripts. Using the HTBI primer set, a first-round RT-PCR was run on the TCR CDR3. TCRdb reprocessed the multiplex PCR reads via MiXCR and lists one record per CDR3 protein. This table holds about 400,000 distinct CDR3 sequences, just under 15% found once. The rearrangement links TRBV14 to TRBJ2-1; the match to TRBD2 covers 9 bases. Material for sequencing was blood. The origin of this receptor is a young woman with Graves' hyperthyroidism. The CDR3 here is CASRRSGSLNEQFF. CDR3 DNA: TGTGCCAGCCGACGTAGCGGGAGTTTAAATGAGCAGTTCTTC.